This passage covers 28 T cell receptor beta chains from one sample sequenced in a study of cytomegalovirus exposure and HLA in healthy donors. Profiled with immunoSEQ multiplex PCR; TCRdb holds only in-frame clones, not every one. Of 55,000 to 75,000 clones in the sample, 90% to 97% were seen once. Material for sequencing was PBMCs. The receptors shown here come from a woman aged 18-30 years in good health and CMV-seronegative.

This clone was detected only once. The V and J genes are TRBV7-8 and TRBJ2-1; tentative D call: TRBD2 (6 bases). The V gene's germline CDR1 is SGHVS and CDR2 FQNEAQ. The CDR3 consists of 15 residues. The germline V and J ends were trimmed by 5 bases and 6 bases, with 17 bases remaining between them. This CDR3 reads CASSPPRLVANEQFF. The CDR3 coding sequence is TGTGCCAGCAGCCCACCCCGACTAGTAGCCAATGAGCAGTTCTTC.

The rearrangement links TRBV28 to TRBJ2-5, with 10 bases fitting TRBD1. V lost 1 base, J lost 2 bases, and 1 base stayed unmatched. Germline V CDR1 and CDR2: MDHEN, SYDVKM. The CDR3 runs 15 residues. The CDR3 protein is CASSLLGQGQETQYF. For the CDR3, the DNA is TGTGCCAGCAGTTTATTGGGACAGGGGCAAGAGACCCAGTACTTC.

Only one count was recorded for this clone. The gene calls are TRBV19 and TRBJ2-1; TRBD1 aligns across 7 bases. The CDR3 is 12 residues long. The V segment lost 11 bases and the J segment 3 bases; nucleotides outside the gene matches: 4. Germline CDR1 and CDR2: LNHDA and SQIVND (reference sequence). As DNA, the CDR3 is TGTGCCTCCCGGGACAGCTACAATGAGCAGTTCTTC. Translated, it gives CASRDSYNEQFF.

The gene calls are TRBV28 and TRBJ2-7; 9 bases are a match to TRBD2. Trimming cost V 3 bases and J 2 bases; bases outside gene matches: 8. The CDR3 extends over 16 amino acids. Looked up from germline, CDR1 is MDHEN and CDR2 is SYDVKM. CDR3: CASSFPQREATYEQYF. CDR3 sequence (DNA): TGTGCCAGCAGTTTCCCTCAGCGGGAGGCAACCTACGAGCAGTACTTC. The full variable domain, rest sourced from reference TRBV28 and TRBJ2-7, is DVKVTQSSRYLVKRTGEKVFLECVQDMDHENMFWYRQDPGLGLRLIYFSYDVKMKEKGDIPEGYSVSREKKERFSLILESASTNQTSMYLCASSFPQREATYEQYFGPGTRLTVT.

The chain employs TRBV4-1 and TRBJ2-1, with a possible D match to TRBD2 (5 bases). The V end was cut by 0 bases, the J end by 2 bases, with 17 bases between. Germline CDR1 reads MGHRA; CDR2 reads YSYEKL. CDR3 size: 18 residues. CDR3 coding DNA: TGCGCCAGCAGCCAAGATTCGGTCCGGGAAACTGCCTACAATGAGCAGTTCTTC. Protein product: CASSQDSVRETAYNEQFF.

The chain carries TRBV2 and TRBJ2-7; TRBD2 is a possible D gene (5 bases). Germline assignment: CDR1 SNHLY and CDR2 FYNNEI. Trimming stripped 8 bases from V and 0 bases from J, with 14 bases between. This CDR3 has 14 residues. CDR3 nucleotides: TGTGCCAGCTTCCTCGAGGGCAGCTCCTACGAGCAGTACTTC. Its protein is CASFLEGSSYEQYF.

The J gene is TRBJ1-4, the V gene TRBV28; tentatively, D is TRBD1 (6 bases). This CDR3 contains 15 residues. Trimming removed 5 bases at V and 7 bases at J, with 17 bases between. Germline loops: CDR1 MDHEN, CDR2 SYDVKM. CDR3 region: CASSTSGGGLEKLFF. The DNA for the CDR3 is TGTGCCAGCAGTACCTCCGGGGGGGGGCTTGAAAAACTGTTTTTT.

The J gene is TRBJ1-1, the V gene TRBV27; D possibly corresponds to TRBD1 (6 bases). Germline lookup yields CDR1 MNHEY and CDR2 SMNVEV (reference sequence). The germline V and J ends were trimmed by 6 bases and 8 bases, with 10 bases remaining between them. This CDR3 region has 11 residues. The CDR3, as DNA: TGTGCCAGCAGAAAAGGGACAGAAGCTTTCTTT. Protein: CASRKGTEAFF.

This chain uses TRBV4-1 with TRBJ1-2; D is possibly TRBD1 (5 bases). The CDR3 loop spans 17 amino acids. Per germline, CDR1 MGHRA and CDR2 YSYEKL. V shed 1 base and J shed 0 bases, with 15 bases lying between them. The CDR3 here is CASSQVAGRGANYGYTF. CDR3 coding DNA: TGCGCCAGCAGCCAAGTCGCGGGGCGCGGGGCTAACTATGGCTACACCTTC.

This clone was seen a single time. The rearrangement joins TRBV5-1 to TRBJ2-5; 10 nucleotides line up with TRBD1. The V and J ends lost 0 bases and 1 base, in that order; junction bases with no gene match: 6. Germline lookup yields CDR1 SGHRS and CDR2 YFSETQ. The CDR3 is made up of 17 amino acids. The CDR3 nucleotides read TGCGCCAGCAGCTTGGGGACAGGGGGGGCTTCCCAAGAGACCCAGTACTTC. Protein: CASSLGTGGASQETQYF. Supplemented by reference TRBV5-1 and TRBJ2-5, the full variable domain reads KAGVTQTPRYLIKTRGQQVTLSCSPISGHRSVSWYQQTPGQGLQFLFEYFSETQRNKGNFPGRFSGRQFSNSRSEMNVSTLELGDSALYLCASSLGTGGASQETQYFGPGTRLLVL.

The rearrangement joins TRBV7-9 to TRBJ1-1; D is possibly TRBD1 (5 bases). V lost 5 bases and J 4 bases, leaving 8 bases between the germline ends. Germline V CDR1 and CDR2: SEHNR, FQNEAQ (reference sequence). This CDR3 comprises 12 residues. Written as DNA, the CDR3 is TGTGCCAGCAGCCCCGGGGGCACTGAAGCTTTCTTT. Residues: CASSPGGTEAFF.

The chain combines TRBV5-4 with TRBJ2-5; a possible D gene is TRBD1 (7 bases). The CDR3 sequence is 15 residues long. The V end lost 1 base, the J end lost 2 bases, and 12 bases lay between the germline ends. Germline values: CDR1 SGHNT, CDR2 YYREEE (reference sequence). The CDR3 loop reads CASSLPTGTQETQYF. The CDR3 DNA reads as TGTGCCAGCAGCTTGCCGACAGGGACTCAAGAGACCCAGTACTTC.

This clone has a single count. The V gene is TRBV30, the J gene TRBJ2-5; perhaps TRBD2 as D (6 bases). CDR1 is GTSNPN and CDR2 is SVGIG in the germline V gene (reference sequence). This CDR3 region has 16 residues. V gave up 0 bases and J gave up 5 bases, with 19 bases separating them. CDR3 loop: CAWSVAGRARGETQYF. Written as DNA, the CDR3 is TGTGCCTGGAGTGTAGCGGGTCGGGCACGGGGGGAGACCCAGTACTTC.

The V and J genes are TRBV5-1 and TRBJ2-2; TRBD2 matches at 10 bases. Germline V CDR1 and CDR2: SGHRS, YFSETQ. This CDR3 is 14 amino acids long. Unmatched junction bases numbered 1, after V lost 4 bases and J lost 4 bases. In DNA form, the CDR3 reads TGCGCCAGCAGCGGGACTAGCGCCACCGGGGAGCTGTTTTTT. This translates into CASSGTSATGELFF.

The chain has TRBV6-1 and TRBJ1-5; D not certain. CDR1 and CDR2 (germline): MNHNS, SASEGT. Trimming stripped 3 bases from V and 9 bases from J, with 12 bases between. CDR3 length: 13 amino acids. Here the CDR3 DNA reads TGTGCCAGCAGTGATTGGAATCAGCGGCCCCAGCATTTT. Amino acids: CASSDWNQRPQHF.

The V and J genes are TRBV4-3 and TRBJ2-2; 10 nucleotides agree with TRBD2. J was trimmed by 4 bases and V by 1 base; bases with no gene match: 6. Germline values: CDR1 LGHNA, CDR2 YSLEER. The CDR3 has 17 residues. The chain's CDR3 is CASSQAQGTSVTGELFF. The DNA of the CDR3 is TGCGCCAGCAGCCAAGCCCAGGGGACTAGCGTCACCGGGGAGCTGTTTTTT.

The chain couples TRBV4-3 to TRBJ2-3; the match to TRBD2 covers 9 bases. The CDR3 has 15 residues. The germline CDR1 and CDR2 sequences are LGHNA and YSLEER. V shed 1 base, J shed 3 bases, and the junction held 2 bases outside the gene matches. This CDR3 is CASSQGTSDTDTQYF. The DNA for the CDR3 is TGCGCCAGCAGCCAAGGGACTAGCGATACAGATACGCAGTATTTT.

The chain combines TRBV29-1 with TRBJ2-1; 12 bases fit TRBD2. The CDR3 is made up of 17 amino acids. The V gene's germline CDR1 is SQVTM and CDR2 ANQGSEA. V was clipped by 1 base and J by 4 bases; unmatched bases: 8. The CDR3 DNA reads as TGCAGCGTTGAAGCGAGACTAGCGGGAGCACCATACAATGAGCAGTTCTTC. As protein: CSVEARLAGAPYNEQFF.

The CDR3 nucleotides read TGTGCCAGAAGCTCCTCCCCGGGCCCCCGGTCGGGGGAGACCCAGTACTTC. Protein: CARSSSPGPRSGETQYF. The chain links TRBV7-5 to TRBJ2-5; the table calls TRBD2, which could not be checked here. TRBV7-5 is designated a pseudogene. The CDR3 is made up of 17 amino acids.

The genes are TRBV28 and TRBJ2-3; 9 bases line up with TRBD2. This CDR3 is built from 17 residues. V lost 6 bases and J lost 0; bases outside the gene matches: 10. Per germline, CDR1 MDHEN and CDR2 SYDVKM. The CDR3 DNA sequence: TGTGCCAGCAGAGATCTAGCGGGACACGTTAGCACAGATACGCAGTATTTT. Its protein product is CASRDLAGHVSTDTQYF.

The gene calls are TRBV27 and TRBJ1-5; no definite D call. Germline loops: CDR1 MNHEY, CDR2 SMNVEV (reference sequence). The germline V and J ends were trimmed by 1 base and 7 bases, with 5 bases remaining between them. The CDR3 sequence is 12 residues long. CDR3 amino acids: CASSLLGQPQHF. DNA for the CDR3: TGTGCCAGCAGTTTATTGGGCCAGCCCCAGCATTTT.

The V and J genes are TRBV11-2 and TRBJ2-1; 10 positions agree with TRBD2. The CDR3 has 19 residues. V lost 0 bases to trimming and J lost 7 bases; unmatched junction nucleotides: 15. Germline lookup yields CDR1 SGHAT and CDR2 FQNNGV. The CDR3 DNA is TGTGCCAGCAGCTTAGATCTGTCCCCACTAGCGGGAATGGGGAATGAGCAGTTCTTC. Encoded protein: CASSLDLSPLAGMGNEQFF.

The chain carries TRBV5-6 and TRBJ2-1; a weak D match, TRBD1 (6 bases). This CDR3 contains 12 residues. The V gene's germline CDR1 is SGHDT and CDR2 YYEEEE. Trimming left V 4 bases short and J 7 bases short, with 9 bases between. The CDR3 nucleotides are TGTGCCAGCAGCCAAACAGGGAATGAGCAGTTCTTC. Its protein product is CASSQTGNEQFF.

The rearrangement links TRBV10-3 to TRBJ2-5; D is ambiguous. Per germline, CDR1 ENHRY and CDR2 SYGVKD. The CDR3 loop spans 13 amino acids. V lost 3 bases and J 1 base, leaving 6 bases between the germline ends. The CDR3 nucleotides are TGTGCCATCAGTGATGGCCTCCAAGAGACCCAGTACTTC. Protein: CAISDGLQETQYF.

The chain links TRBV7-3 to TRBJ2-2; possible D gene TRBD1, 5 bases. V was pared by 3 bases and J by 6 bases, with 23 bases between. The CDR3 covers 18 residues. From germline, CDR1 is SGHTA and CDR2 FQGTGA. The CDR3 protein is CASSLGFRRQSHAGELFF. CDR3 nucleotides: TGTGCCAGCAGCTTGGGATTCAGACGACAGTCCCATGCCGGGGAGCTGTTTTTT. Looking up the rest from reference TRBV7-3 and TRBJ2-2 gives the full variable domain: GAGVSQTPSNKVTEKGKYVELRCDPISGHTALYWYRQSLGQGPEFLIYFQGTGAADDSGLPNDRFFAVRPEGSVSTLKIQRTERGDSAVYLCASSLGFRRQSHAGELFFGEGSRLTVL.

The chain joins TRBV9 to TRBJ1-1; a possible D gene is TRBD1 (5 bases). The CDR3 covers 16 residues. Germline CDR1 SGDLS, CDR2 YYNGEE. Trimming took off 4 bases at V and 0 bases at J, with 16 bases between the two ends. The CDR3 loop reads CASSPSRGSVNTEAFF. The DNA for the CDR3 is TGTGCCAGCAGCCCCAGTAGGGGTTCGGTGAACACTGAAGCTTTCTTT.

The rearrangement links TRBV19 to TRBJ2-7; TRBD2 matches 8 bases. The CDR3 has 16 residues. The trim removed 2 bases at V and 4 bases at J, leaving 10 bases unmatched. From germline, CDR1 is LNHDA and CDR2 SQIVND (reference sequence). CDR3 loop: CASSINGGGPIYEQYF. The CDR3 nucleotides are TGTGCCAGTAGTATAAACGGGGGGGGCCCAATTTACGAGCAGTACTTC.

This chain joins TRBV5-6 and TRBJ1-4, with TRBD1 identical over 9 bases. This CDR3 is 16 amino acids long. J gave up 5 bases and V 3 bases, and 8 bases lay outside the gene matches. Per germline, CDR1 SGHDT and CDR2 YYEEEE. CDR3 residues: CASSWEQGAPNEKLFF. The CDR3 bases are TGTGCCAGCAGCTGGGAACAGGGGGCCCCGAATGAAAAACTGTTTTTT.